The 5 T cell receptor beta chains below all came from one sample that was sequenced in a study of regulatory T cells in long-lasting Graves disease. Assembly of TCR beta libraries relied on iRepertoire HTBI primers together with Arm-PCR of CDR3 regions. TCRdb recomputed calls from the multiplex PCR reads with MiXCR, one row per CDR3 protein. The sample includes 410,000 or so distinct CDR3 sequences, 14% to 15% of them seen just once. Stated time point: newly diagnosed GD, antithyroid drugs for less than 3 months. Generation of the TCR library employed RNA extracted from PBMCs. This sample was shared with a second study, whose subject was T cells in Graves' hyperthyroidism and ophthalmopathy.

The specimen comprised peripheral blood mononuclear cells (PBMCs), sampled at new diagnosis, from a patient treated with antithyroid drugs. The source of these receptors is a woman in her 30s with Graves disease.

On this clonotype: A much larger clone differs by one base, so this may be a read error. V and J are TRBV5-5 and TRBJ1-2; the D is unclear. The CDR3 length is 13 residues. CDR1 SGHKS and CDR2 YYEKEE come from the germline V gene (reference sequence). V was cut by 0 bases and J by 4 bases, with 7 bases left in between. The CDR3 here is CASSLEAGYGYTF. The CDR3 nucleotides read TGTGCCAGCAGCTTGGAGGCAGGCTATGGCTACACCTTC.

This clonotype occurred many times. This sequence joins TRBV6-5 and TRBJ1-5; possibly TRBD1 for D (6 bases). Germline V gene sequence: CDR1 MNHEY, CDR2 SVGAGI. The CDR3 is 17 residues long. V was pared by 0 bases and J by 0 bases, with 12 bases between. CDR3 DNA sequence: TGTGCCAGCAGTTACTCAGGACAGCCACATAGCAATCAGCCCCAGCATTTT. Amino acids: CASSYSGQPHSNQPQHF.

This clonotype has at least ten counts. V gene TRBV5-1 combines with J gene TRBJ2-1; TRBD1 aligns across 11 bases. CDR1 is SGHRS and CDR2 is YFSETQ in the germline V gene. J lost 4 bases, V lost 4 bases, and 1 base had no gene match. The CDR3 totals 14 residues. The CDR3: CASSGDRGYNEQFF. The CDR3 bases are TGCGCCAGCAGCGGGGACAGGGGGTACAATGAGCAGTTCTTC. Drawing the rest from reference TRBV5-1 and TRBJ2-1, the complete variable domain is KAGVTQTPRYLIKTRGQQVTLSCSPISGHRSVSWYQQTPGQGLQFLFEYFSETQRNKGNFPGRFSGRQFSNSRSEMNVSTLELGDSALYLCASSGDRGYNEQFFGPGTRLTVL.

This clonotype was seen at least ten times. The V call is TRBV12-3 or TRBV12-4, the J call TRBJ1-1; tentatively, D is TRBD1 (6 bases). The CDR3 contains 14 residues. V lost 7 bases to trimming and J lost 3 bases, with 15 bases between them. The CDR3 DNA reads TGTGCCAGCACCCCTCCAGGGGCGGACACTGAAGCTTTCTTT. Protein product: CASTPPGADTEAFF.

This clonotype was seen once. This chain connects TRBV3-1 to TRBJ1-3; possibly TRBD1 for D (6 bases). This CDR3 has 15 amino acids. In germline, CDR1 is LGHDT, CDR2 YNNKEL (reference sequence). V was cut by 3 bases and J by 4 bases, with 13 bases left in between. The CDR3 nucleotides read TGTGCCAGCAGCCATGCCACAGGGTTCGGAAACACCATATATTTT. It yields the protein CASSHATGFGNTIYF.